The 30 T cell receptor beta chains presented below share a single source sample, sequenced in a study of human T cells and chemical hapten exposure. Total RNA was isolated from unfractionated whole blood. MiXCR, applied by TCRdb to the 5' RACE reads, yields one record per CDR3 protein. The sample has 81,000 or so distinct CDR3 sequences; 7% to 8% are singletons. The receptors derive from a male donor in good health.

This clonotype was observed a few times. The chain employs TRBV29-1 and TRBJ2-2; 9 bases align to TRBD1. The germline CDR1 and CDR2 sequences are SQVTM and ANQGSEA. The CDR3 has 16 residues. The ends lost 6 bases at V and 0 bases at J; junction bases unmatched: 8. This chain's CDR3 is CSVVSGQGSNTGELFF. The CDR3 DNA is TGCAGCGTAGTTTCGGGACAGGGATCGAACACCGGGGAGCTGTTTTTT.

The V call is TRBV27, the J call TRBJ2-4; 7 bases map to TRBD2. This CDR3 region has 16 residues. Per germline, CDR1 MNHEY and CDR2 SMNVEV (reference sequence). V was pared by 0 bases and J by 1 base, with 3 bases of the junction left unmatched. The CDR3 DNA follows: TGTGCCAGCAGTTTATCGGACGGGAGGGCCAAAAACATTCAGTACTTC. Its translation: CASSLSDGRAKNIQYF.

Many counts were recorded for this clonotype. The J gene is TRBJ2-3, the V gene TRBV20-1; no definite D call. Trimming removed 3 bases at V and 3 bases at J, with 7 bases between. The CDR3 is 12 amino acids. The germline gives CDR1 DFQATT, CDR2 SNEGSKA (reference sequence). CDR3 region: CSASRPTDTQYF. The CDR3 DNA reads TGCAGTGCTAGTAGGCCGACAGATACGCAGTATTTT.

This clonotype occurred many times. The chain carries TRBV14 and TRBJ2-2; the D is unclear. The CDR3 sequence is 15 residues long. Trimming stripped 4 bases from V and 2 bases from J, with 11 bases between. The germline V gene has CDR1 SGHDN and CDR2 FVKESK. CDR3 in amino acids: CASSRRQDNTGELFF. The DNA of the CDR3 is TGTGCCAGCAGCCGGCGGCAGGACAACACCGGGGAGCTGTTTTTT. Using reference TRBV14 and TRBJ2-2 for the parts outside the CDR3, the full variable domain is EAGVTQFPSHSVIEKGQTVTLRCDPISGHDNLYWYRRVMGKEIKFLLHFVKESKQDESGMPNNRFLAERTGGTYSTLKVQPAELEDSGVYFCASSRRQDNTGELFFGEGSRLTVL.

The chain links TRBV6-1 to TRBJ2-1, with D possibly being TRBD2 (6 bases). The ends were cut back, 4 bases at V and 6 bases at J, with 10 bases in the middle. The CDR3 spans 13 residues. CDR1 and CDR2 from the germline V gene are MNHNS and SASEGT. The CDR3 sequence: CASSVTSPNEQFF. CDR3 sequence (DNA): TGTGCCAGCAGTGTTACTAGCCCCAATGAGCAGTTCTTC.

This clonotype was picked up many times. The chain links TRBV10-3 to TRBJ2-3, with 15 nucleotides matching TRBD2. Germline CDR1 is ENHRY and CDR2 is SYGVKD. This CDR3 is 17 amino acids long. Losses at the gene ends were 6 bases for V and 2 bases for J; bases not matched to a gene: 6. CDR3 region: CAIRPRTSGGATDTQYF. The DNA of the CDR3 is TGTGCCATCAGGCCCCGGACTAGCGGGGGGGCCACAGATACGCAGTATTTT.

This clonotype was picked up many times. This chain links TRBV18 with TRBJ2-7; 10 nucleotides align to TRBD1. The CDR3 length is 15 residues. With V trimmed by 6 bases and J by 1 base, 6 bases remained unmatched. The germline V gene has CDR1 KGHSH and CDR2 LQKENI. CDR3 region: CASSGTGDISYEQYF. CDR3 DNA: TGTGCCAGCTCGGGGACAGGGGACATATCCTACGAGCAGTACTTC.

This clonotype was recorded a few times. This chain uses TRBV25-1 with TRBJ2-1; 8 bases are a match to TRBD2. The CDR3 extends over 14 amino acids. CDR1 and CDR2 (germline): MGHDK, SYGVNS. V lost 1 base to trimming and J lost 6 bases; unmatched junction nucleotides: 2. The CDR3 spells CASSEFGRVNEQFF. In DNA, the CDR3 is TGTGCCAGCAGTGAATTCGGGAGGGTCAATGAGCAGTTCTTC.

This clonotype was recorded many times. V is TRBV5-1 and J is TRBJ2-1; 11 bases map to TRBD2. CDR1 is SGHRS and CDR2 is YFSETQ in the germline V gene. The junction had 6 bases not matched to a gene; V was cut back by 3 bases and J by 4 bases. This CDR3 spans 16 amino acids. The CDR3 DNA reads TGCGCCAGCAGCTCAGGACTAGCGGGCCAGTACAATGAGCAGTTCTTC. Encoded protein: CASSSGLAGQYNEQFF.

This clonotype was counted ten times or more. The chain is built from TRBV7-2 and TRBJ2-1; the match to TRBD1 covers 9 bases. Germline V CDR1 and CDR2: SGHTA, FQGNSA. V gave up 5 bases and J gave up 0 bases; unmatched junction bases: 2. This CDR3 contains 15 residues. In nucleotides, the CDR3 is TGTGCCAGCAGCCGGACAGGGGCCTCCTACAATGAGCAGTTCTTC. Amino acid sequence: CASSRTGASYNEQFF.

This clonotype was seen at least ten times. The chain has TRBV9 and TRBJ2-3; D is unresolved. In germline, CDR1 is SGDLS, CDR2 YYNGEE. Trimming took 0 bases from V and 4 from J, leaving 12 bases between them. This CDR3 has 15 residues. CDR3 coding DNA: TGTGCCAGCAGCGTAGAAGGTCAGGCCGCAGATACGCAGTATTTT. Protein product: CASSVEGQAADTQYF.

This clonotype came up a few times. This chain joins TRBV7-2 and TRBJ1-5; D may be TRBD1 (5 bases). CDR3 length: 15 amino acids. Germline V lookup: CDR1 SGHTA, CDR2 FQGNSA. Trimming left V 4 bases short and J 2 bases short, with 12 bases between. The CDR3 spells CASSWDGLGNQPQHF. DNA of the CDR3: TGTGCCAGCAGCTGGGACGGACTGGGCAATCAGCCCCAGCATTTT.

V gene TRBV29-1 combines with J gene TRBJ1-5; D is possibly TRBD1 (6 bases). CDR1 and CDR2 (germline): SQVTM, ANQGSEA. V was cut by 2 bases and J by 4 bases, with 9 bases left in between. This CDR3 spans 13 amino acids. The CDR3 DNA is TGCAGCGTTGAATCAGGGGCAAATCAGCCCCAGCATTTT. It translates to CSVESGANQPQHF.

This clonotype was recorded at least ten times. The chain is built from TRBV9 and TRBJ2-1; 10 nucleotides match TRBD1. This CDR3 has 18 residues. Germline-derived CDR1 and CDR2 are SGDLS and YYNGEE. Germline trimming cut 0 bases from V and 5 bases from J; bases unmatched to any gene: 11. CDR3 sequence reads: CASSVDPLGTGVNNEQFF. DNA for the CDR3: TGTGCCAGCAGCGTAGACCCCTTGGGGACAGGGGTTAACAATGAGCAGTTCTTC.

This clonotype was seen ten or more times. The chain couples TRBV5-1 to TRBJ2-1, with 16 bases that match TRBD2. The CDR3 is 18 amino acids. The J segment lost 1 base and the V segment lost 3 bases, leaving 4 bases of the junction unmatched. Germline V gene sequence: CDR1 SGHRS, CDR2 YFSETQ. The CDR3, as DNA: TGCGCCAGCAGCTGGGGACTAGCGGGGGGGCGATCCTACAATGAGCAGTTCTTC. Its protein product is CASSWGLAGGRSYNEQFF.

This clonotype was detected ten times or more. The CDR3 region has the DNA TGCAGTGCTAGTAGCGGGGGGTCTGGCAATCAGCCCCAGCATTTT. Its protein is CSASSGGSGNQPQHF. The rearrangement links TRBV20-1 to TRBJ1-5; weak D call: TRBD1 (5 bases). The CDR3 has 15 residues. Germline assignment: CDR1 DFQATT and CDR2 SNEGSKA (reference sequence). Trimming left V 3 bases short and J 2 bases short, with 14 bases between.

This clonotype was found many times. The gene calls are TRBV7-2 and TRBJ2-3; 8 bases are a match to TRBD1. With V trimmed by 5 bases and J by 0 bases, 4 bases remained unmatched. This CDR3 comprises 15 residues. Germline lookup yields CDR1 SGHTA and CDR2 FQGNSA. CDR3 in amino acids: CASSRDRMSTDTQYF. The DNA for the CDR3 is TGTGCCAGCAGCCGGGACAGGATGAGCACAGATACGCAGTATTTT.

The V gene is TRBV20-1, the J gene TRBJ2-1; no firm D call. The CDR3 runs to 15 residues. Germline-derived CDR1 and CDR2 are DFQATT and SNEGSKA (reference sequence). V lost 0 bases and J 0 bases, leaving 9 bases between the germline ends. CDR3 DNA sequence: TGCAGTGCTAGAGAATTACGGAGCTCCTACAATGAGCAGTTCTTC. As protein: CSARELRSSYNEQFF.

This clonotype was counted many times. This chain joins TRBV19 and TRBJ2-1, with D perhaps matching TRBD2 (7 bases). The V end was cut by 4 bases, the J end by 7 bases, with 20 bases between. Looked up from germline, CDR1 is LNHDA and CDR2 is SQIVND (reference sequence). This CDR3 comprises 16 residues. DNA of the CDR3: TGTGCCAGTAGTACCGGGTGGGGGGGCGATTGGAATGAGCAGTTCTTC. Amino acid sequence: CASSTGWGGDWNEQFF.

This clonotype was seen repeatedly, ten times or more. This chain links TRBV4-3 with TRBJ2-1; 10 bases align to TRBD2. The CDR3 has 18 amino acids. Trimming took 0 bases from V and 4 from J; bases not matched to a gene: 9. Germline V gene sequence: CDR1 LGHNA, CDR2 YSLEER. The CDR3 bases are TGCGCCAGCAGCCAAGATCGTCTAGCGGGGGCCAAGTACAATGAGCAGTTCTTC. Encoded protein: CASSQDRLAGAKYNEQFF.

V and J are TRBV5-1 and TRBJ2-6, with D tentatively TRBD1 (6 bases). Germline assignment: CDR1 SGHRS and CDR2 YFSETQ. The CDR3 covers 17 residues. Trimming shortened V by 0 bases and J by 3 bases, and 13 bases separated the two germline ends. The CDR3 sequence is CASSLDLQGVGANVLTF. The DNA for the CDR3 is TGCGCCAGCAGCTTGGATCTACAGGGTGTTGGGGCCAACGTCCTGACTTTC.

This clonotype showed up many times. J is TRBJ2-1 and V is TRBV10-3; D assignment may be TRBD1 or TRBD2 (5 bases each). Germline values: CDR1 ENHRY, CDR2 SYGVKD. Trimming pared 7 bases from V and 7 bases from J, leaving 14 bases between. The CDR3 is made up of 13 amino acids. The CDR3 region is CAITSGTTNEQFF. CDR3 nucleotides: TGTGCCATCACCTCCGGGACCACGAATGAGCAGTTCTTC.

This chain uses TRBV29-1 with TRBJ1-4; 7 bases line up with TRBD1. CDR3 size: 14 residues. CDR1 and CDR2 (germline): SQVTM, ANQGSEA. Losses at the gene ends were 4 bases for V and 8 bases for J; bases not matched to a gene: 10. In DNA form, the CDR3 reads TGCAGCGTTGGGGTAGGGGGCAACGACGAAAAACTGTTTTTT. Amino acids: CSVGVGGNDEKLFF.

This clonotype came up a few times. V is TRBV5-4 and J is TRBJ1-2; D ambiguous. V was shortened by 4 bases and J by 3 bases, with 19 bases between the two germline ends. This CDR3 is built from 16 residues. CDR1 SGHNT and CDR2 YYREEE come from the germline V gene (reference sequence). CDR3 sequence reads: CASSALSAARDYGYTF. The DNA for the CDR3 is TGTGCCAGCAGCGCCCTTTCGGCAGCACGGGACTATGGCTACACCTTC.

The chain combines TRBV30 with TRBJ2-7; D is perhaps TRBD1 (6 bases). There are 12 residues in the CDR3. Between the trimmed V and J ends, which lost 0 bases and 6 bases, there was a span of 9 bases. The germline gives CDR1 GTSNPN, CDR2 SVGIG (reference sequence). The CDR3 bases are TGTGCCTGGAGTGTACAAGGGGGCGAGCAGTACTTC. Translating it yields CAWSVQGGEQYF.

V and J are TRBV12-3 or TRBV12-4 and TRBJ2-7, with D perhaps TRBD2 (5 bases). V was shortened by 3 bases and J by 2 bases, with 14 bases between the two germline ends. The CDR3 consists of 15 residues. The CDR3 region has the DNA TGTGCCAGCAGTTTCGCGGGCCCAAGAGCCTACGAGCAGTACTTC. As protein: CASSFAGPRAYEQYF.

This clonotype was detected many times. J is TRBJ1-1 and V is TRBV2, with D unclear. Germline CDR1 SNHLY, CDR2 FYNNEI. The germline V and J ends were trimmed by 2 bases and 0 bases, with 10 bases remaining between them. This CDR3 is 15 amino acids long. Written as DNA, the CDR3 is TGTGCCAGCAGTGAACGCAGTCCAATGAACACTGAAGCTTTCTTT. As protein: CASSERSPMNTEAFF.

This clonotype was found many times. The chain links TRBV25-1 to TRBJ2-5; D is unresolved. Germline V gene lookup returns CDR1 MGHDK and CDR2 SYGVNS. V was cut by 1 base and J by 1 base, with 7 bases left in between. This CDR3 contains 14 residues. The CDR3: CASSEFSAQETQYF. DNA of the CDR3: TGTGCCAGCAGTGAATTTTCCGCCCAAGAGACCCAGTACTTC.

This clonotype has at least ten counts. The chain links TRBV7-2 to TRBJ1-6; weak D call: TRBD1 (5 bases). Germline V lookup: CDR1 SGHTA, CDR2 FQGNSA. CDR3 length: 15 residues. V was clipped by 2 bases and J by 9 bases, with 14 bases between them. The CDR3 protein is CASSLIGDRGSPLHF. The CDR3 nucleotides are TGTGCCAGCAGCTTAATCGGTGACAGAGGTTCACCCCTCCACTTT.

This clonotype occurred many times. The V and J genes are TRBV27 and TRBJ2-2; no reliable D call. CDR3 length: 13 amino acids. The germline CDR1 and CDR2 sequences are MNHEY and SMNVEV (reference sequence). Deletions cut 3 bases from V and 3 bases from J, with 5 bases between. The CDR3 here is CASSFEDTGELFF. CDR3 in DNA: TGTGCCAGCAGTTTCGAGGACACCGGGGAGCTGTTTTTT.